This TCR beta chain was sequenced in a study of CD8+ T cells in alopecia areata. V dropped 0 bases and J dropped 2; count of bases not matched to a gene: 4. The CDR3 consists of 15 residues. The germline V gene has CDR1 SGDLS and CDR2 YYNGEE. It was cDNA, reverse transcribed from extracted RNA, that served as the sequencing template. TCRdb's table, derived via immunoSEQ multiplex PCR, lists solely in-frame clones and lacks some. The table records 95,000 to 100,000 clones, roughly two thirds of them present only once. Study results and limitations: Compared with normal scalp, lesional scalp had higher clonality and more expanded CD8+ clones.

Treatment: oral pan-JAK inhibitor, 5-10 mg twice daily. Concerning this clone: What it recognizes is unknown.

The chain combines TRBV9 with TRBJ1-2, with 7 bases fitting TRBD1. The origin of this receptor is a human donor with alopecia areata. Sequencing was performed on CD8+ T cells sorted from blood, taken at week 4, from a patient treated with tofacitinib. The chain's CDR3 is CASSVASTGNYGYTF. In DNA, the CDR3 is TGTGCCAGCAGCGTAGCCTCGACAGGGAACTATGGCTACACCTTC.